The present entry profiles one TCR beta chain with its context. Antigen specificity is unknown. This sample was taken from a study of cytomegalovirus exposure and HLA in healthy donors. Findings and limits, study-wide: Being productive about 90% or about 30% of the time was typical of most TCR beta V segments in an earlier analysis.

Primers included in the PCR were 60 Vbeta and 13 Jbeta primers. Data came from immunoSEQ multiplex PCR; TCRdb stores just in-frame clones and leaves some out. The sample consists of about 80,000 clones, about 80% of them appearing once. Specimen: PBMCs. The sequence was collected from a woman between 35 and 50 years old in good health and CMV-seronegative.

The CDR3 DNA reads TGTGCCAGCAGCCCTGTGGGCAGGGGCATCTACGAGCAGTACTTC. It translates to CASSPVGRGIYEQYF. This rearrangement joins TRBV7-2 to TRBJ2-7; a weak D match, TRBD1 (6 bases). The V end was cut by 5 bases, the J end by 3 bases, with 17 bases between. The CDR3 extends over 15 amino acids. CDR1 and CDR2 (germline): SGHTA, FQGNSA.